A selection of T cell receptor beta chains follows, all from one sample in a study of OX40 agonist ivuxolimab in advanced cancers. The data were produced by immunoSEQ multiplex PCR, yet TCRdb's version contains in-frame clones alone and is incomplete. This repertoire shows approximately 12,000 clones, 65% to 75% found once; its top ten account for roughly 12%. The sequencing here drew on CD4+ or CD8+ T cells sorted from blood, taken in a trial of the OX40 agonist ivuxolimab. All receptors derive from an adult with an advanced solid tumor such as melanoma, head and neck, liver or kidney cancer. Both conserved end residues are part of each CDR3. The D gene is left open where the match is weak. Only part of the rows carry a size: once, few, many, or a class if the clone is expanded.

CASSPGQQGVTEAFF TGTGCCAGCAGCCCGGGGCAGCAGGGGGTAACTGAAGCTTTCTTT 15 TRBJ1-1 TRBV7-3 TRBD1 .
CASSQDSSGESFGYEQYF TGTGCCAGCAGCCAAGATTCCAGCGGGGAGTCTTTCGGCTACGAGCAGTACTTC 18 TRBJ2-7 TRBV4-2 TRBD2 .
CASSHPGQQFF TGTGCCAGCAGCCATCCGGGTCAGCAGTTCTTC 11 TRBJ2-1 TRBV7-9 . few
CATERGEQFF TGTGCCACAGAGCGTGGGGAGCAGTTCTTC 10 TRBJ2-1 TRBV25-1 . .
CASSGGNNEQFF TGTGCCAGCAGCGGGGGGAACAATGAGCAGTTCTTC 12 TRBJ2-1 TRBV7-8 . .
CASSILAGAGNQPQHF TGTGCCAGTAGTATTCTGGCGGGTGCTGGAAATCAGCCCCAGCATTTT 16 TRBJ1-5 TRBV19 . .
CASSLSGQGMLSNEQFF TGTGCCAGCAGTTTATCGGGACAGGGAATGCTCAGCAATGAGCAGTTCTTC 17 TRBJ2-1 TRBV27 TRBD1 medium-sized
CASSVAGVVSGANVLTF TGTGCCAGCAGCGTAGCCGGGGTCGTGTCCGGGGCCAACGTCCTGACTTTC 17 TRBJ2-6 TRBV9 . .
CASSLTGAGENEQFF TGTGCCAGCAGTCTCACCGGGGCAGGGGAGAATGAGCAGTTCTTC 15 TRBJ2-1 TRBV27 . .
CSVEPGGERETQYF TGCAGCGTTGAACCAGGGGGCGAGCGAGAGACCCAGTACTTC 14 TRBJ2-5 TRBV29-1 TRBD1 .
CASSSGGLGYNEQFF TGTGCCAGCAGTTCCGGGGGCCTAGGCTACAATGAGCAGTTCTTC 15 TRBJ2-1 TRBV27 . medium-sized
CASSYQKGSPLHF TGTGCCAGCAGTTACCAGAAAGGATCACCCCTCCACTTT 13 TRBJ1-6 TRBV6-5 . .
CASSLQGKLPYEQYF TGTGCCAGCAGTTTGCAGGGTAAGCTACCCTACGAGCAGTACTTC 15 TRBJ2-7 TRBV28 . once
CASSRQPNTEAFF TGTGCCAGCAGCCGACAACCTAACACTGAAGCTTTCTTT 13 TRBJ1-1 TRBV5-8 . .
CASERLAGTNEQFF TGTGCCAGCGAGAGACTAGCGGGAACCAATGAGCAGTTCTTC 14 TRBJ2-1 TRBV28 TRBD2 .
CASSIWGGETQYF TGTGCCAGTAGTATATGGGGGGGAGAGACCCAGTACTTC 13 TRBJ2-5 TRBV19 TRBD2 .
CASSHPYEGAESGYTF TGTGCCAGCAGCCACCCCTATGAGGGGGCAGAAAGTGGCTACACCTTC 16 TRBJ1-2 TRBV6-6 TRBD1 few
CASSVEGRPEAFF TGTGCCAGCAGCGTAGAAGGGAGGCCCGAAGCTTTCTTT 13 TRBJ1-1 TRBV9 . .
CASSLSLAGGSTDTQYF TGTGCCAGCAGCTTAAGCCTAGCGGGGGGTAGCACAGATACGCAGTATTTT 17 TRBJ2-3 TRBV7-9 TRBD2 .
CASRRTSGETYSDEQYF TGTGCCAGCAGACGGACTAGCGGGGAAACTTATAGCGACGAGCAGTACTTC 17 TRBJ2-7 TRBV7-9 TRBD2 .
CASSLGPTGFQTDTQYF TGCGCCAGCAGCTTGGGTCCGACAGGGTTTCAGACAGATACGCAGTATTTT 17 TRBJ2-3 TRBV5-1 TRBD1 .
CASSLTGEIYEQYF TGTGCCAGCAGTTTAACAGGGGAAATCTACGAGCAGTACTTC 14 TRBJ2-7 TRBV27 TRBD1 .
CASSLTAINTGELFF TGTGCCAGCAGCTTAACCGCGATAAACACCGGGGAGCTGTTTTTT 15 TRBJ2-2 TRBV7-9 . .
CASSEISYEQYF TGTGCCAGCAGCGAGATTTCCTACGAGCAGTACTTC 12 TRBJ2-7 TRBV7-2 . .
CASSLEGVSNQPQHF TGTGCCAGCAGCTTAGAGGGTGTTAGCAATCAGCCCCAGCATTTT 15 TRBJ1-5 TRBV5-8 . few
CASTPRGPSYNEQFF TGTGCCAGCACTCCTCGGGGGCCCTCCTACAATGAGCAGTTCTTC 15 TRBJ2-1 TRBV27 . .
CASSSLPRIHEQFF TGTGCCAGCAGCTCACTACCACGGATACATGAGCAGTTCTTC 14 TRBJ2-1 TRBV6-5 . .
CASSSTLTGAPYNEQFF TGTGCCAGCAGCTCAACTCTCACAGGGGCCCCTTACAATGAGCAGTTCTTC 17 TRBJ2-1 TRBV7-6 TRBD1 .
CASSLMDRYNEQFF TGTGCCAGCAGCCTTATGGACAGATACAATGAGCAGTTCTTC 14 TRBJ2-1 TRBV7-9 . .
CSTGTGNYGYTF TGCAGCACCGGGACAGGGAACTATGGCTACACCTTC 12 TRBJ1-2 TRBV29-1 TRBD1 .
CASSPAGGRETQYF TGTGCCAGCAGTCCAGCGGGAGGGAGAGAGACCCAGTACTTC 14 TRBJ2-5 TRBV9 TRBD2 .
CASSLSPAGGRNEQFF TGTGCCAGCAGTTTATCGCCAGCGGGGGGAAGGAATGAGCAGTTCTTC 16 TRBJ2-1 TRBV27 TRBD2 .
CASSYRGNQETQYF TGTGCCAGCAGTTACCGGGGAAACCAAGAGACCCAGTACTTC 14 TRBJ2-5 TRBV6-6 . .
CASSLNRGLNSPLHF TGTGCCAGCAGCTTAAACAGGGGACTAAATTCACCCCTCCACTTT 15 TRBJ1-6 TRBV7-9 TRBD1 .
CASSLEAVTTDTQYF TGTGCCAGCAGCTTGGAAGCGGTTACCACAGATACGCAGTATTTT 15 TRBJ2-3 TRBV7-6 . .
CASSEEFGTSYTGELFF TGTGCCAGCAGTGAAGAGTTTGGGACTAGTTACACCGGGGAGCTGTTTTTT 17 TRBJ2-2 TRBV2 TRBD2 medium-sized
CASSRIPAGGIYEQYF TGTGCCAGCAGCCGAATCCCAGCGGGGGGGATCTACGAGCAGTACTTC 16 TRBJ2-7 TRBV7-9 TRBD2 .
CASSLVAGGLGDEQFF TGCGCCAGCAGCTTGGTAGCGGGAGGGCTAGGGGATGAGCAGTTCTTC 16 TRBJ2-1 TRBV5-1 TRBD2 .
CASSREGGQETQYF TGTGCCAGCAGCCGTGAGGGGGGACAAGAGACCCAGTACTTC 14 TRBJ2-5 TRBV7-8 . few
CASSFLTSGSRETQYF TGTGCCAGCAGTTTTTTAACTAGCGGGAGTAGGGAGACCCAGTACTTC 16 TRBJ2-5 TRBV27 TRBD2 once
CASSDLGLAETGELFF TGTGCCAGCAGTGATTTGGGACTAGCAGAGACCGGGGAGCTGTTTTTT 16 TRBJ2-2 TRBV6-1 TRBD2 .
CASSPPPGLGVNEQFF TGTGCCAGCAGCCCGCCTCCGGGACTAGGGGTAAATGAGCAGTTCTTC 16 TRBJ2-1 TRBV5-4 TRBD2 .
CASSVEGGAGTDTQYF TGTGCCAGCAGCGTAGAAGGAGGGGCGGGCACAGATACGCAGTATTTT 16 TRBJ2-3 TRBV9 . .
CASRIYRNSPLHF TGTGCCAGCAGGATCTACCGCAATTCACCCCTCCACTTT 13 TRBJ1-6 TRBV6-6 . .
CASSDSVRDTQYF TGTGCCAGCAGTGACTCGGTCAGGGATACGCAGTATTTT 13 TRBJ2-3 TRBV6-4 . .
CASSLSGSAYEQYF TGTGCCAGCAGCTTGAGCGGGAGCGCCTACGAGCAGTACTTC 14 TRBJ2-7 TRBV5-6 TRBD2 .